Following are 20 T cell receptor beta chains from one sample sequenced in a study of blood T cell repertoires in COVID-19. Repertoires were generated with immunoSEQ multiplex PCR, while TCRdb's copy carries only in-frame clones and drops some. The sample lists around 250,000 clones, roughly nine tenths occurring once. The sequenced sample was PBMCs or T cells enriched from blood (not recorded which). The receptors come from a human donor in a cohort exposed to, infected with or recovered from COVID-19 (not recorded which). The donor label of this sample is uncertain.

V usage is TRBV6-2 or TRBV6-3 and J usage is TRBJ1-5, with D maybe TRBD1 (5 bases). V lost 6 bases to trimming and J lost 6 bases, with 12 bases between them. The CDR3 totals 13 residues. Looked up from germline, CDR1 is MNHEY and CDR2 is SVGEGT. The CDR3 protein is CASSAQVGQPQHF. CDR3 bases: TGTGCCAGCAGCGCACAGGTTGGTCAGCCCCAGCATTTT.

The chain links TRBV2 to TRBJ1-5, with 7 bases that match TRBD1. J gave up 1 base and V 8 bases, and 5 bases lay outside the gene matches. Germline loops: CDR1 SNHLY, CDR2 FYNNEI. This CDR3 spans 14 amino acids. The CDR3 spells CASDPGQSNQPQHF. CDR3 nucleotides: TGTGCCAGCGACCCGGGACAGAGCAATCAGCCCCAGCATTTT.

This chain joins TRBV3-1 (or the pseudogene TRBV3-2) and TRBJ1-2; the D is unclear. This CDR3 spans 14 amino acids. Per germline, CDR1 LGHDT and CDR2 YNNKEL (reference sequence). V was pared by 4 bases and J by 8 bases, with 17 bases between. The CDR3 spells CASSPGILKGGYTF. In DNA, the CDR3 is TGTGCCAGCAGCCCCGGGATCCTTAAAGGGGGCTACACCTTC.

This clone was seen many times. This chain connects TRBV10-3 to TRBJ1-2, with D perhaps TRBD1 (6 bases). CDR1 and CDR2 (germline): ENHRY, SYGVKD. The CDR3 extends over 14 amino acids. V lost 4 bases, J lost 8 bases, and 17 bases lay in between. The CDR3 loop is CAISGDLTGLGYTF. In nucleotides, the CDR3 is TGTGCCATCAGTGGCGACCTAACAGGGCTAGGCTACACCTTC.

The chain has TRBV19 and TRBJ2-1; TRBD2 matches 8 bases. From germline, CDR1 is LNHDA and CDR2 SQIVND (reference sequence). Unmatched junction bases numbered 12, after V lost 5 bases and J lost 9 bases. The CDR3 runs to 15 residues. This CDR3 reads CASSAYRGGPSEQFF. Written as DNA, the CDR3 is TGTGCCAGTAGTGCCTACCGCGGGGGGCCGAGTGAGCAGTTCTTC.

This rearrangement joins TRBV24-1 to TRBJ2-5; 7 nucleotides align to TRBD1. With 8 bases clipped from V and 0 bases from J, the junction kept 5 bases outside the gene matches. The CDR3 runs 14 residues. Germline-derived CDR1 and CDR2 are KGHDR and SFDVKD. CDR3 in DNA: TGTGCCACCAACGCAGGGACAGACCAAGAGACCCAGTACTTC. Translating it yields CATNAGTDQETQYF.

The rearrangement links TRBV6-1 to TRBJ2-7; D remains ambiguous. V lost 3 bases to trimming and J lost 1 base, with 13 bases between them. The CDR3 covers 15 residues. Germline V lookup: CDR1 MNHNS, CDR2 SASEGT. CDR3 sequence reads: CASSEGRPLSYEQYF. The CDR3 coding sequence is TGTGCCAGCAGTGAGGGCAGACCCTTATCCTACGAGCAGTACTTC.

V is TRBV7-9 and J is TRBJ2-6; TRBD1 aligns across 9 bases. This CDR3 has 17 amino acids. Trimming took 5 bases from V and 2 from J; bases not matched to a gene: 7. Germline V gives CDR1 SEHNR, CDR2 FQNEAQ (reference sequence). This CDR3 reads CASSPQGQGPGANVLTF. For the CDR3, the DNA is TGTGCCAGCAGCCCCCAAGGACAGGGGCCTGGGGCCAACGTCCTGACTTTC. Full variable domain (remainder filled in from reference TRBV7-9 and TRBJ2-6): DTGVSQNPRHKITKRGQNVTFRCDPISEHNRLYWYRQTLGQGPEFLTYFQNEAQLEKSRLLSDRFSAERPKGSFSTLEIQRTEQGDSAMYLCASSPQGQGPGANVLTFGAGSRLTVL.

The V call is TRBV30, the J call TRBJ1-2; D is undetermined. Trimming took off 7 bases at V and 4 bases at J, with 10 bases between the two ends. Germline V gives CDR1 GTSNPN, CDR2 SVGIG (reference sequence). The CDR3 is made up of 11 amino acids. Here the CDR3 DNA reads TGTGCCTACGATGCCGGCTATGGCTACACCTTC. It translates to CAYDAGYGYTF. The whole variable domain, remainder taken from reference TRBV30 and TRBJ1-2, is SQTIHQWPATLVQPVGSPLSLECTVEGTSNPNLYWYRQAAGRGLQLLFYSVGIGQISSEVPQNLSASRPQDRQFILSSKKLLLSDSGFYLCAYDAGYGYTFGSGTRLTVV.

This clone was seen once. The chain carries TRBV7-9 and TRBJ2-2; no reliable D call. CDR1 SEHNR and CDR2 FQNEAQ come from the germline V gene (reference sequence). Trimming left V 11 bases short and J 0 bases short, with 25 bases between. The CDR3 has 18 amino acids. The CDR3 DNA reads as TGTGCCGCGGATGTGTTGGAGAACGTGTCGCCGAACACCGGGGAGCTGTTTTTT. It yields the protein CAADVLENVSPNTGELFF.

The chain recombines TRBV7-3 with TRBJ1-5; D gene uncertain. V shed 3 bases and J shed 6 bases, with 6 bases lying between them. This CDR3 spans 12 amino acids. Germline V gene sequence: CDR1 SGHTA, CDR2 FQGTGA. CDR3 sequence: CASSFSSQPQHF. CDR3 nucleotide sequence: TGTGCCAGCAGCTTTTCATCTCAGCCCCAGCATTTT.

The chain has TRBV6-1 and TRBJ1-2; weak D call: TRBD1 (6 bases). This CDR3 has 15 amino acids. Trimming pared 2 bases from V and 0 bases from J, leaving 10 bases between. Germline V gives CDR1 MNHNS, CDR2 SASEGT. The CDR3 DNA sequence: TGTGCCAGCAGTGAACAACAGGGAGCTAACTATGGCTACACCTTC. Its protein is CASSEQQGANYGYTF.

This rearrangement joins TRBV7-2 to TRBJ1-3; 8 bases are a match to TRBD1. The CDR3 loop spans 15 amino acids. The V gene end was trimmed by 5 bases and the J gene end by 2 bases; junction bases not matched to a gene: 5. CDR1 SGHTA and CDR2 FQGNSA come from the germline V gene. The CDR3 sequence is CASSPRQGTGNTIYF. DNA for the CDR3: TGTGCCAGCAGCCCCCGACAGGGGACTGGAAACACCATATATTTT.

The chain combines TRBV11-2 with TRBJ1-2; 8 nucleotides agree with TRBD1. Trimming removed 4 bases from V and 4 bases from J; junction bases left unmatched: 8. This CDR3 comprises 15 residues. CDR1 is SGHAT and CDR2 is FQNNGV in the germline V gene. CDR3 residues: CASSWGDRISYGYTF. For the CDR3, the DNA is TGTGCCAGCAGCTGGGGGGACAGGATCTCCTATGGCTACACCTTC.

This chain links TRBV6-5 with TRBJ2-7, with D perhaps matching TRBD2 (5 bases). In germline, CDR1 is MNHEY, CDR2 SVGAGI. The CDR3 has 13 residues. Trimming removed 8 bases from V and 2 bases from J, with 13 bases in between. The CDR3: CASALDFAYEQYF. The CDR3 DNA sequence: TGTGCCAGCGCCCTGGACTTCGCCTACGAGCAGTACTTC.

The rearrangement links TRBV4-3 to TRBJ1-4; 7 nucleotides match TRBD1. This CDR3 is built from 16 residues. From germline, CDR1 is LGHNA and CDR2 YSLEER. The J segment lost 2 bases and the V segment lost 3 bases, leaving 6 bases of the junction unmatched. The chain's CDR3 is CASSQYAQGTNEKLFF. The CDR3 region has the DNA TGCGCCAGCAGCCAGTACGCACAGGGGACTAATGAAAAACTGTTTTTT.

This chain connects TRBV11-3 to TRBJ2-1, with 13 bases fitting TRBD2. This CDR3 is built from 18 residues. The V gene's germline CDR1 is SGHNT and CDR2 YENEEA. Trimming removed 5 bases from V and 5 bases from J; junction bases left unmatched: 12. CDR3: CASSRTSGGPGRDNEQFF. The CDR3 coding sequence is TGTGCCAGCAGCCGGACTAGCGGGGGTCCGGGGAGGGACAATGAGCAGTTCTTC.

V and J are TRBV3-1 (or the pseudogene TRBV3-2) and TRBJ1-5, with D uncertain. The CDR3 runs to 13 residues. V gave up 0 bases and J gave up 6 bases, with 6 bases separating them. Germline assignment: CDR1 LGHDT and CDR2 YNNKEL (reference sequence). The chain's CDR3 is CASSQDLGQPQHF. CDR3 sequence (DNA): TGTGCCAGCAGCCAAGATCTCGGTCAGCCCCAGCATTTT.

This clone was observed once. This rearrangement joins TRBV10-3 to TRBJ1-1, with 7 bases aligning to TRBD1. The CDR3 sequence is 15 residues long. The trim removed 2 bases at V and 0 bases at J, leaving 3 bases unmatched. The germline gives CDR1 ENHRY, CDR2 SYGVKD. The CDR3 DNA reads TGTGCCATCAGTGAGGCACAGGGGATGAACACTGAAGCTTTCTTT. Its translation: CAISEAQGMNTEAFF.

The chain carries TRBV12-3 or TRBV12-4 and TRBJ1-5; no firm D call. Trimming cost V 5 bases and J 7 bases, with 9 bases left between them. The CDR3 covers 12 residues. The CDR3: CASSPTGQPQHF. CDR3 DNA: TGTGCCAGCAGTCCCACGGGGCAGCCCCAGCATTTT.